The clone carrying this TCR beta chain showed up just once. In the authors' methods: Amplification with reference gene primers provided the estimates of nucleated cell counts. Measured with immunoSEQ multiplex PCR; TCRdb has only the in-frame clones, and not every one. V and J calls and clone size are copied from that table; D and trimming were computed from the DNA. This table has around 120,000 clones, 80% to 90% appearing once. The sample comes from a study of blood T cell repertoires in COVID-19. This CDR3 comprises 13 residues. The trim removed 8 bases at V and 5 bases at J, leaving 7 bases unmatched. Looked up from germline, CDR1 is MNHEY and CDR2 is SVGEGT.

Sequenced: peripheral blood. The TCR was taken from a man in his 70s who had recovered from COVID-19. The rearrangement joins TRBV6-2 or TRBV6-3 to TRBJ2-5; 8 bases map to TRBD2. DNA of the CDR3: TGTGCCAGCGGCCGACTAGCGAAGGAGACCCAGTACTTC. Translation: CASGRLAKETQYF.